These 2 T cell receptor beta chains share one sample of origin, sequenced in a study of cytomegalovirus exposure and HLA in healthy donors. The PCR employed 60 Vbeta primers together with 13 Jbeta primers. This table comes from immunoSEQ multiplex PCR, and its TCRdb copy is limited to in-frame clones, with some not included. The sample records around 90,000 clones, approximately 60% being singletons. Specimen: PBMCs. The origin of the receptors is a young woman in good health and CMV-seropositive.

This sequence joins TRBV7-9 and TRBJ2-1; D gene uncertain. The germline CDR1 and CDR2 sequences are SEHNR and FQNEAQ (reference sequence). Trimming pared 0 bases from V and 6 bases from J, leaving 9 bases between. This CDR3 has 14 amino acids. The CDR3, as DNA: TGTGCCAGCAGCTTAGCGGTTAGCCTCAATGAGCAGTTCTTC. It yields the protein CASSLAVSLNEQFF.

The CDR3 sequence is CASSGERGGRDEQYF. The CDR3 nucleotides are TGTGCCAGCAGCGGAGAGCGGGGGGGGAGGGACGAGCAGTACTTC. The V call is TRBV6-1, the J call TRBJ2-5, with 10 bases identical to TRBD2. The J call is uncertain, as TRBJ2-7 better fits the DNA end. There are 15 residues in the CDR3. Germline-derived CDR1 and CDR2 are MNHNS and SASEGT.